This T cell receptor beta chain was sequenced in a study of T cell responses to AZD1222 COVID-19 vaccine. Sequenced by immunoSEQ multiplex PCR; TCRdb stores in-frame clones only, minus some. The data hold 250,000 to 300,000 clones, with about 94% observed a single time. Germline CDR1 and CDR2: MNHEY and SVGAGI. CDR3 length equals 13 residues. The J segment lost 5 bases and the V segment lost 4 bases, leaving 5 bases of the junction unmatched. The rearrangement uses TRBV6-5 and TRBJ2-7; TRBD2 aligns across 7 bases. The sequencing here drew on peripheral blood, taken 28 days after the second AZD1222 dose. This clonotype was sampled from an adult who received the AZD1222 COVID-19 vaccine. CDR3 sequence (DNA): TGTGCCAGCAGTTGGGGAGGGACCGACGAGCAGTACTTC. This sequence encodes CASSWGGTDEQYF.